The text below deals with one T cell receptor (beta chain). The target antigen is unknown. The data belong to a study of T cell responses to AZD1222 COVID-19 vaccine. About the research overall: The study pooled second doses at about 4 or about 12 weeks. Study-level results: The donor group comprised mostly white British people and more females; the analysis possibly underestimated clonal diversity. Spike-spanning, vaccine-associated CD4 TCRs were dominant at 160-218 and 743-854.

Germline CDR1 is MGHRA and CDR2 is YSYEKL. The V end was cut by 0 bases, the J end by 6 bases, with 6 bases between. The CDR3 totals 12 residues. Here immunoSEQ multiplex PCR was the method, and the copy in TCRdb shows in-frame clones only, minus some. Seen here are more than 140,000 clones, roughly 89% observed once, and the top ten hold roughly 4.6%. Sequencing was performed on peripheral blood, taken on day 0 of AZD1222 vaccination. The receptor was derived from an adult in good health. This rearrangement joins TRBV4-1 to TRBJ2-7, with unresolved D. CDR3 protein: CASSQDAGEQYF. The CDR3 coding sequence is TGCGCCAGCAGCCAAGATGCCGGCGAGCAGTACTTC.